Below are 20 T cell receptor beta chains sequenced from a single sample in a study of OX40 agonist ivuxolimab in advanced cancers. The table came from immunoSEQ multiplex PCR; TCRdb's copy has only in-frame clones and leaves some out. The sample includes about 72,000 clones, about 91% of them seen just once. Specimen: CD4+ or CD8+ T cells sorted from blood, collected in a trial of the OX40 agonist ivuxolimab. These receptors came from an adult with an advanced solid tumor such as melanoma, head and neck, liver or kidney cancer.

The chain has TRBV9 and TRBJ2-1; D uncertain. Trimming left V 0 bases short and J 5 bases short, with 6 bases between. This CDR3 contains 13 residues. Germline assignment: CDR1 SGDLS and CDR2 YYNGEE. The DNA for the CDR3 is TGTGCCAGCAGCGTAGAACGTAACAATGAGCAGTTCTTC. Its protein is CASSVERNNEQFF.

The V and J genes are TRBV7-2 and TRBJ1-6; TRBD1 matches 7 bases. Germline CDR1 is SGHTA and CDR2 is FQGNSA. With 4 bases clipped from V and 6 bases from J, the junction kept 6 bases outside the gene matches. This CDR3 region has 15 residues. In DNA form, the CDR3 reads TGTGCCAGCAGCTCACAGACAGGGATTAATTCACCCCTCCACTTT. Its protein product is CASSSQTGINSPLHF.

The chain has TRBV2 and TRBJ2-7; D is ambiguous. V was trimmed by 4 bases and J by 3 bases, leaving 4 bases between them. This CDR3 comprises 11 residues. Germline lookup yields CDR1 SNHLY and CDR2 FYNNEI. CDR3 residues: CASSGHYEQYF. CDR3 nucleotide sequence: TGTGCCAGCAGTGGCCACTACGAGCAGTACTTC.

The chain has TRBV7-2 and TRBJ2-7; TRBD1 matches 7 bases. CDR1 is SGHTA and CDR2 is FQGNSA in the germline V gene. The CDR3 consists of 15 residues. V gave up 5 bases and J gave up 2 bases; unmatched junction bases: 9. CDR3 region: CASSLTGTEAYEQYF. The CDR3 DNA sequence: TGTGCCAGCAGCCTAACCGGGACAGAAGCCTACGAGCAGTACTTC.

The rearrangement links TRBV6-1 to TRBJ2-7; 8 nucleotides agree with TRBD2. The CDR3 contains 15 residues. With V trimmed by 4 bases and J by 2 bases, 7 bases remained unmatched. Germline CDR1 MNHNS, CDR2 SASEGT. The CDR3 DNA reads as TGTGCCAGCAGTGTCCAGCGGGAGTATCCCTACGAGCAGTACTTC. Amino acid sequence: CASSVQREYPYEQYF.

V gene TRBV28 combines with J gene TRBJ2-5; no reliable D call. V lost 3 bases to trimming and J lost 5 bases, with 10 bases between them. The CDR3 totals 13 residues. Germline-derived CDR1 and CDR2 are MDHEN and SYDVKM. The CDR3 region has the DNA TGTGCCAGCAGTTTGGGATTAGGGGAGACCCAGTACTTC. It codes for CASSLGLGETQYF.

This chain connects TRBV5-1 to TRBJ1-1; the match to TRBD1 covers 7 bases. CDR1 is SGHRS, CDR2 YFSETQ, per germline. Trimming at V came to 4 bases and at J to 4 bases, leaving 10 bases not matched to a gene. The CDR3 consists of 15 residues. This CDR3 is CASSLRSAGGTEAFF. Here the CDR3 DNA reads TGCGCCAGCAGCCTTCGATCGGCAGGGGGCACTGAAGCTTTCTTT. The full variable domain, its missing parts supplied by reference TRBV5-1 and TRBJ1-1, is KAGVTQTPRYLIKTRGQQVTLSCSPISGHRSVSWYQQTPGQGLQFLFEYFSETQRNKGNFPGRFSGRQFSNSRSEMNVSTLELGDSALYLCASSLRSAGGTEAFFGQGTRLTVV.

The chain combines TRBV19 with TRBJ1-5; 7 bases are a match to TRBD1. CDR3 length equals 14 residues. Trimming took 6 bases from V and 7 from J; bases not matched to a gene: 9. Per germline, CDR1 LNHDA and CDR2 SQIVND (reference sequence). The CDR3 spells CASSSTGERQPQHF. CDR3 coding DNA: TGTGCCAGTAGCTCTACAGGGGAGAGGCAGCCCCAGCATTTT.

This chain's CDR3 is CASSLGGQGAAETQYF. The DNA of the CDR3 is TGTGCCAGCAGTTTAGGAGGACAGGGGGCAGCTGAGACCCAGTACTTC. The genes are TRBV28 and TRBJ2-5; TRBD1 matches at 11 bases. The CDR3 covers 16 residues. Germline V gene lookup returns CDR1 MDHEN and CDR2 SYDVKM. Trimming took 2 bases from V and 5 from J; bases not matched to a gene: 7.

This clone occurred once. V is TRBV30 and J is TRBJ2-5; a possible D gene is TRBD1 (5 bases). Germline assignment: CDR1 GTSNPN and CDR2 SVGIG (reference sequence). Trimming removed 4 bases from V and 4 bases from J, with 16 bases in between. The CDR3 loop spans 14 amino acids. Written as DNA, the CDR3 is TGTGCCTGGACAGGGATTGGAATACGAGAGACCCAGTACTTC. It specifies CAWTGIGIRETQYF.

The chain employs TRBV6-1 and TRBJ1-3; weak D call: TRBD1 (6 bases). In germline, CDR1 is MNHNS, CDR2 SASEGT. This CDR3 has 15 amino acids. V lost 6 bases to trimming and J lost 0 bases, with 12 bases between them. For the CDR3, the DNA is TGTGCCAGCAGAGAGGGGGGGGTCTCTGGAAACACCATATATTTT. Protein: CASREGGVSGNTIYF.

This sequence joins TRBV4-1 and TRBJ2-1, with 7 bases lining up with TRBD2. Germline V gene data show CDR1 as MGHRA and CDR2 as YSYEKL. Trimming cost V 1 base and J 0 bases; bases outside gene matches: 15. The CDR3 extends over 20 amino acids. CDR3 sequence (DNA): TGCGCCAGCAGCCAAGGAACTCAGCGGGACTACCGGCTCTCCTACAATGAGCAGTTCTTC. Its translation: CASSQGTQRDYRLSYNEQFF.

The chain is built from TRBV28 and TRBJ2-7; 8 bases fit TRBD1. This CDR3 contains 14 residues. Looked up from germline, CDR1 is MDHEN and CDR2 is SYDVKM. Trimming cost V 2 bases and J 5 bases; bases outside gene matches: 5. CDR3 nucleotide sequence: TGTGCCAGCAGTTTAGGTTCAGGGGGCCACGAGCAGTACTTC. This gives the protein CASSLGSGGHEQYF.

The chain recombines TRBV28 with TRBJ1-2; 8 bases are shared with TRBD1. The V gene's germline CDR1 is MDHEN and CDR2 SYDVKM. The CDR3 is 17 amino acids. The V gene end was trimmed by 3 bases and the J gene end by 3 bases; junction bases not matched to a gene: 12. In nucleotides, the CDR3 is TGTGCCAGCAGTTTGTCCGGACCCCAGGGACAGGACTATGGCTACACCTTC. Protein product: CASSLSGPQGQDYGYTF.

The chain employs TRBV11-3 and TRBJ1-1; TRBD1 might be the D (5 bases). In germline, CDR1 is SGHNT, CDR2 YENEEA. V lost 1 base, J lost 5 bases, and 14 bases lay in between. This CDR3 comprises 15 residues. The CDR3 region has the DNA TGTGCCAGCAGCTTAGCAGGCCAGGGAGGAACTGAAGCTTTCTTT. It translates to CASSLAGQGGTEAFF.

The chain has TRBV5-1 and TRBJ1-1; a weak D match, TRBD1 (6 bases). Per the germline V gene, CDR1 is SGHRS and CDR2 is YFSETQ. This CDR3 has 15 residues. V was shortened by 0 bases and J by 1 base, with 10 bases between the two germline ends. CDR3 coding DNA: TGCGCCAGCAGCTTGGGTGGACAGAAGAACACTGAAGCTTTCTTT. This gives the protein CASSLGGQKNTEAFF.

In its sample, this clone was seen many times. This chain connects TRBV7-2 to TRBJ2-2, with TRBD1 matching over 10 bases. V gave up 5 bases and J gave up 4 bases; unmatched junction bases: 4. The CDR3 totals 15 residues. Germline V gene data show CDR1 as SGHTA and CDR2 as FQGNSA. The CDR3 DNA sequence: TGTGCCAGCAGCCCCTGGGACAGGGGCACCGGGGAGCTGTTTTTT. Encoded protein: CASSPWDRGTGELFF.

The chain carries TRBV28 and TRBJ2-6, with D hard to call. This CDR3 is built from 12 residues. Trimming removed 8 bases at V and 1 base at J, with 3 bases between. CDR1 and CDR2 from the germline V gene are MDHEN and SYDVKM. In DNA form, the CDR3 reads TGTGCCAGCCGATCTGGGGCCAACGTCCTGACTTTC. Translating it yields CASRSGANVLTF.

The chain links TRBV7-6 to TRBJ2-1; tentatively, D is TRBD1 (6 bases). CDR1 is SGHVS and CDR2 is FNYEAQ in the germline V gene. The CDR3 is made up of 16 amino acids. Trimming cost V 0 bases and J 2 bases, with 11 bases left between them. The CDR3 nucleotides read TGTGCCAGCAGCTTAGCGTGGACAGATACCTACAATGAGCAGTTCTTC. Translated: CASSLAWTDTYNEQFF.

The chain is built from TRBV7-2 and TRBJ2-7, with 9 bases lining up with TRBD2. Trimming cost V 5 bases and J 3 bases; bases outside gene matches: 5. Per the germline V gene, CDR1 is SGHTA and CDR2 is FQGNSA. CDR3 size: 14 residues. This CDR3 reads CASSDSGSVYEQYF. CDR3 nucleotide sequence: TGTGCCAGCAGCGATAGCGGGAGCGTCTACGAGCAGTACTTC.